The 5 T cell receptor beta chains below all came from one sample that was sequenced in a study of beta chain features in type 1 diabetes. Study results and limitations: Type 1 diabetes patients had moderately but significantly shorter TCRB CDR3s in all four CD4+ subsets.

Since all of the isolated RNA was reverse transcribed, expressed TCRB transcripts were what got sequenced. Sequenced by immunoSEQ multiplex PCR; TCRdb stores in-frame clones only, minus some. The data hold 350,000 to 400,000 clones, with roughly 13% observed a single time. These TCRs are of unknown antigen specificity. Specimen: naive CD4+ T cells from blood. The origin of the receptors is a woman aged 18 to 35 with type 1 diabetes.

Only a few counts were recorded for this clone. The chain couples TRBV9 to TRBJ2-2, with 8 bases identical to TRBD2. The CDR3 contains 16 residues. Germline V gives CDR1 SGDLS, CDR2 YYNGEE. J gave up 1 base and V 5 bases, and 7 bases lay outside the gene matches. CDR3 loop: CASRLGAGGNTGELFF. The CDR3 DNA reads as TGTGCCAGCAGGCTAGGGGCGGGGGGGAACACCGGGGAGCTGTTTTTT. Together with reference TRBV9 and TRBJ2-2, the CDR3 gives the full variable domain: DSGVTQTPKHLITATGQRVTLRCSPRSGDLSVYWYQQSLDQGLQFLIQYYNGEERAKGNILERFSAQQFPDLHSELNLSSLELGDSALYFCASRLGAGGNTGELFFGEGSRLTVL.

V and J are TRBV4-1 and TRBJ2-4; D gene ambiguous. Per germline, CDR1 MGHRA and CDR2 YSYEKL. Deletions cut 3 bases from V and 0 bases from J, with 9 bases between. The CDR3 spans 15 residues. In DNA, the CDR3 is TGCGCCAGCAGCCATGACTTCATAGCCAAAAACATTCAGTACTTC. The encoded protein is CASSHDFIAKNIQYF.

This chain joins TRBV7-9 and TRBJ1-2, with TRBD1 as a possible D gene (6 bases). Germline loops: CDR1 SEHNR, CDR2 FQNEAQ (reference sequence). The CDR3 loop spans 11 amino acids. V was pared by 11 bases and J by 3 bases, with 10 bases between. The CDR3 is CAAGGYYGYTF. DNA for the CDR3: TGTGCCGCGGGGGGCTACTATGGCTACACCTTC.

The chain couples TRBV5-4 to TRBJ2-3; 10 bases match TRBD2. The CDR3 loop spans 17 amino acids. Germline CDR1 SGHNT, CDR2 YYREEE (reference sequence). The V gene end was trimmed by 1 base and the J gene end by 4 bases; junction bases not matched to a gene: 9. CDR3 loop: CASSLRTGTSVSDTQYF. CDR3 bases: TGTGCCAGCAGCTTGAGAACCGGGACTAGCGTCTCAGATACGCAGTATTTT.

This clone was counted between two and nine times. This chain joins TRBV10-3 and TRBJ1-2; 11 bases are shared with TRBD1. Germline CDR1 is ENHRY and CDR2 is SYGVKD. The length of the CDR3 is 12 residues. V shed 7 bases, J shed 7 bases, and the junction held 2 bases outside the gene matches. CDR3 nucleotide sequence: TGTGCCATCAACGGACAGGGGGCTGGCTACACCTTC. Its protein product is CAINGQGAGYTF.